These 9 T cell receptor beta chains share one sample of origin, sequenced in a study of cytomegalovirus exposure and HLA in healthy donors (dated by TCRdb to about 2017). Libraries were made using the immunoSEQ multiplex PCR assay. This immuneACCESS table, as held by TCRdb, lists in-frame sequences with V and J called but not all clones. Of the missing ones, under half trace to an unresolved V gene in checked studies; the others have no known cause. A total of roughly 98,000 clones appear in this sample, 87% of them only once. The ten largest clones represent approximately 6.3% of the sample. The material sequenced was PBMCs. The receptor source for this set is a man younger than 30 in good health and CMV-seropositive.

This clone occurred once. The genes are TRBV6-5 and TRBJ2-7; D gene unclear. In germline, CDR1 is MNHEY, CDR2 SVGAGI. The ends were cut back, 4 bases at V and 0 bases at J, with 10 bases in the middle. The CDR3 spans 14 residues. The CDR3: CASSSQVSSYEQYF. For the CDR3, the DNA is TGTGCCAGCAGTTCCCAGGTGAGCTCCTACGAGCAGTACTTC.

The J gene is TRBJ1-1, the V gene TRBV4-3, with 7 bases matching TRBD1. The CDR3 contains 15 residues. Germline trimming cut 2 bases from V and 2 bases from J; bases unmatched to any gene: 5. Looked up from germline, CDR1 is LGHNA and CDR2 is YSLEER. The CDR3 sequence is CASSQRTGGNTEAFF. The CDR3 DNA reads as TGCGCCAGCAGCCAAAGGACAGGCGGAAACACTGAAGCTTTCTTT.

The gene calls are TRBV2 and TRBJ2-3, with D possibly matching TRBD2 (7 bases). This CDR3 region has 15 residues. In germline, CDR1 is SNHLY, CDR2 FYNNEI. Trimming removed 0 bases from V and 7 bases from J, with 14 bases in between. CDR3 bases: TGTGCCAGCAGTGAAGCGGGGGGGCCCGAGAATACGCAGTATTTT. Amino acids: CASSEAGGPENTQYF.

The V and J genes are TRBV27 and TRBJ2-7; TRBD1 aligns across 7 bases. This CDR3 has 15 residues. J lost 4 bases, V lost 0 bases, and 6 bases had no gene match. In germline, CDR1 is MNHEY, CDR2 SMNVEV (reference sequence). The CDR3 reads CASSLSGSGGYEQYF. The CDR3 DNA follows: TGTGCCAGCAGTTTATCCGGCTCAGGGGGATACGAGCAGTACTTC.

The V gene is TRBV9, the J gene TRBJ2-2; D uncertain. The CDR3 is 15 amino acids. Trimming took off 0 bases at V and 1 base at J, with 7 bases between the two ends. Germline V CDR1 and CDR2: SGDLS, YYNGEE. In DNA form, the CDR3 reads TGTGCCAGCAGCGTAGTTCCAGGGAACACCGGGGAGCTGTTTTTT. It specifies CASSVVPGNTGELFF.

The V and J genes are TRBV2 and TRBJ1-1, with D possibly matching TRBD1 (6 bases). Trimming removed 3 bases at V and 4 bases at J, with 21 bases between. The CDR3 totals 17 residues. In germline, CDR1 is SNHLY, CDR2 FYNNEI. The CDR3: CASSEASVTGWVTEAFF. The DNA of the CDR3 is TGTGCCAGCAGTGAGGCCTCCGTCACAGGGTGGGTCACTGAAGCTTTCTTT.

This chain uses TRBV19 with TRBJ1-3; possibly TRBD1 for D (5 bases). This CDR3 is built from 13 residues. The V end lost 5 bases, the J end lost 4 bases, and 9 bases lay between the germline ends. The germline CDR1 and CDR2 sequences are LNHDA and SQIVND (reference sequence). The CDR3 reads CASSGGTGNTIYF. DNA of the CDR3: TGTGCCAGTAGTGGGGGGACGGGAAACACCATATATTTT.

The chain has TRBV19 and TRBJ1-2; the D gene is possibly TRBD1 (6 bases). The germline gives CDR1 LNHDA, CDR2 SQIVND (reference sequence). Trimming cost V 8 bases and J 5 bases, with 18 bases left between them. CDR3 length: 14 amino acids. CDR3 DNA: TGTGCCAGTGATTCGACAGGTGCCCTTTATGGCTACACCTTC. It specifies CASDSTGALYGYTF.

The V and J genes are TRBV19 and TRBJ1-6; D gene ambiguous. The CDR3 has 13 amino acids. The V and J ends lost 5 bases and 7 bases respectively, with 9 bases between them. The germline V gene encodes CDR1 LNHDA and CDR2 SQIVND (reference sequence). In DNA form, the CDR3 reads TGTGCCAGTAGTTTTACATCAAATTCACCCCTCCACTTT. Its protein is CASSFTSNSPLHF. The full variable domain, with the rest looked up from reference TRBV19 and TRBJ1-6, is DGGITQSPKYLFRKEGQNVTLSCEQNLNHDAMYWYRQDPGQGLRLIYYSQIVNDFQKGDIAEGYSVSREKKESFPLTVTSAQKNPTAFYLCASSFTSNSPLHFGNGTRLTVT.